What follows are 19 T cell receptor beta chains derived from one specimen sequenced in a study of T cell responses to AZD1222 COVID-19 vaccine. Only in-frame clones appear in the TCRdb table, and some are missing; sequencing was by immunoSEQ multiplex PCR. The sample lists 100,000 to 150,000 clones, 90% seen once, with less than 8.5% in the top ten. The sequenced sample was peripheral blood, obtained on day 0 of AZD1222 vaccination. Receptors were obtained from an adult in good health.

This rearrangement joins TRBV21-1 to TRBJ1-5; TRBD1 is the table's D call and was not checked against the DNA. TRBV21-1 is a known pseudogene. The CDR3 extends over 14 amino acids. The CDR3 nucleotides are TGTGCCAGCAGCAAAGTGTGGGGCGAACAGCCCCAGCATTTT. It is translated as CASSKVWGEQPQHF.

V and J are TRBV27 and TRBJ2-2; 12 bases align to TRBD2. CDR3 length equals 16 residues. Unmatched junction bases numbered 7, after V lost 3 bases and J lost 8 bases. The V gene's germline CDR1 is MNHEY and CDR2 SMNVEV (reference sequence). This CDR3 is CASSFGLAGWSGELFF. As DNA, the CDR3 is TGTGCCAGCAGTTTTGGACTAGCGGGGTGGTCAGGGGAGCTGTTTTTT.

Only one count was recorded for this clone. In DNA, the CDR3 is TGTGCCAGTACTTTATCAGGTTTTAATTCACCCCTCCACTTT. Protein product: CASTLSGFNSPLHF. V gene TRBV28 combines with J gene TRBJ1-6; D uncertain. V lost 9 bases to trimming and J lost 6 bases, with 15 bases between them. CDR3 length: 14 residues. The V gene's germline CDR1 is MDHEN and CDR2 SYDVKM.

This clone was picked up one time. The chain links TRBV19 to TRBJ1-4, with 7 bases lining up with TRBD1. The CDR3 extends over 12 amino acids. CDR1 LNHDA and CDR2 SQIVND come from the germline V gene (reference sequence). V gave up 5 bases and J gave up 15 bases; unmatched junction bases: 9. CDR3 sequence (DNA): TGTGCCAGTAGTCCCCCCGGACAGGTTTTGTTTTTT. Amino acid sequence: CASSPPGQVLFF.

The CDR3 sequence: CASSLVLTDSYNEQFF. In DNA form, the CDR3 reads TGTGCCAGCAGCTTAGTCTTAACCGATTCCTACAATGAGCAGTTCTTC. The chain carries TRBV7-8 and TRBJ2-1; D remains unclear. V lost 1 base to trimming and J lost 1 base, with 11 bases between them. The CDR3 totals 16 residues. Germline values: CDR1 SGHVS, CDR2 FQNEAQ.

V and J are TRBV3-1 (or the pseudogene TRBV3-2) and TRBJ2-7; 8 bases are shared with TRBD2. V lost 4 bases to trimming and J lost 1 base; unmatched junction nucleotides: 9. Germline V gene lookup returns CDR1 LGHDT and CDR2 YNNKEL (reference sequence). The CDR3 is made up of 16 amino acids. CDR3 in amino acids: CASSLTNGGGSYEQYF. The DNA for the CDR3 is TGTGCCAGCAGCCTCACGAACGGCGGGGGGTCCTACGAGCAGTACTTC.

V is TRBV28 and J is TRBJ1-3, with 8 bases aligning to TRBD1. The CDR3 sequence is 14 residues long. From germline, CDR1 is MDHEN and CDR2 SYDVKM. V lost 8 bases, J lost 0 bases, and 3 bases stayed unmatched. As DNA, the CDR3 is TGTGCCAGCCGGGACAGGAGCTCTGGAAACACCATATATTTT. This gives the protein CASRDRSSGNTIYF.

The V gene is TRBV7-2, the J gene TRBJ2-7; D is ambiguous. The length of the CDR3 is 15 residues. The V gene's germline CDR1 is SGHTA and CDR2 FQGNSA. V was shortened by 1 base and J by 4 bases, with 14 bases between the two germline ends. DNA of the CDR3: TGTGCCAGCAGCTTAGACGGTGGCACGACGTACGAGCAGTACTTC. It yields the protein CASSLDGGTTYEQYF. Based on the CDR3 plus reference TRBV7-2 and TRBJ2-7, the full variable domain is GAGVSQSPSNKVTEKGKDVELRCDPISGHTALYWYRQSLGQGLEFLIYFQGNSAPDKSGLPSDRFSAERTGGSVSTLTIQRTQQEDSAVYLCASSLDGGTTYEQYFGPGTRLTVT.

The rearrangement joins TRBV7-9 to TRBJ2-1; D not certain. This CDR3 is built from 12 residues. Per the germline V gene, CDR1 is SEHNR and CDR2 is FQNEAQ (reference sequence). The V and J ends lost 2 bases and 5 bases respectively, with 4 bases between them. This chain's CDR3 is CASSLQNNEQFF. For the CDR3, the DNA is TGTGCCAGCAGCTTACAGAACAATGAGCAGTTCTTC.

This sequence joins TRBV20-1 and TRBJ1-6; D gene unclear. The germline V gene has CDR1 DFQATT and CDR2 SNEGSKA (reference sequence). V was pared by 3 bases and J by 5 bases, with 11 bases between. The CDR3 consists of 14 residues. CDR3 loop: CSASLGKDNSPLHF. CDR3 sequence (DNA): TGCAGTGCTAGTTTGGGGAAAGATAATTCACCCCTCCACTTT.

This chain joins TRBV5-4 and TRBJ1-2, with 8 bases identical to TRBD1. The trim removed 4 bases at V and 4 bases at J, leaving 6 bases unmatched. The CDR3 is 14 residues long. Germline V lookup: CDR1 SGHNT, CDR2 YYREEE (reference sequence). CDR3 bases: TGTGCCAGCAGCCGAGGACAGGGCGGCTATGGCTACACCTTC. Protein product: CASSRGQGGYGYTF.

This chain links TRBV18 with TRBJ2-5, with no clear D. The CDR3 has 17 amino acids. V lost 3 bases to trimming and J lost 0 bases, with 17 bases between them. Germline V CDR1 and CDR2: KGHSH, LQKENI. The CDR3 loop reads CASSPLAGGSYQETQYF. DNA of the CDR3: TGTGCCAGCTCACCCCTTGCTGGTGGATCGTACCAAGAGACCCAGTACTTC.

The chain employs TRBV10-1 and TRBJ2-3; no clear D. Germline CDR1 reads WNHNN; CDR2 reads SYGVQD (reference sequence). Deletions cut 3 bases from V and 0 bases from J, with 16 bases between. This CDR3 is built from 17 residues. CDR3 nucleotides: TGCGCCAGCAGTGAATATCGGACCTCCTTTAGCACAGATACGCAGTATTTT. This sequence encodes CASSEYRTSFSTDTQYF.

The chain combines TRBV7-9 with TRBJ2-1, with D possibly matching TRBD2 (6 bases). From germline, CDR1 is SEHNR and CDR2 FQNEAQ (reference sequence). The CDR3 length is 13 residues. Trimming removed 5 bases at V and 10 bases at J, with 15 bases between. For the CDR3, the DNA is TGTGCCAGCAGCCCGGGGGTGGGTAGGGAGCAGTTCTTC. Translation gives CASSPGVGREQFF.

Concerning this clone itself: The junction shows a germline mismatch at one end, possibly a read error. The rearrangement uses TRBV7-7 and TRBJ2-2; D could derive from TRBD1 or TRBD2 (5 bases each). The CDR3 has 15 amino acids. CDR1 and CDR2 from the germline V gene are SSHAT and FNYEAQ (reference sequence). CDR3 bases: TGTGCTAGCAGCTTAGGTTTGGGGGACACCGGGGAGCTGTTTTTT. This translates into CASSLGLGDTGELFF.

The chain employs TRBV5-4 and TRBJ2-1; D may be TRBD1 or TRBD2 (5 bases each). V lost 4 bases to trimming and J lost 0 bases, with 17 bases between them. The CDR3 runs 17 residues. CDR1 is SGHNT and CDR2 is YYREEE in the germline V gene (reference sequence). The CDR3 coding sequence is TGTGCCAGCAGCGACGCGAGGGGTCCCCGCTCCTACAATGAGCAGTTCTTC. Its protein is CASSDARGPRSYNEQFF.

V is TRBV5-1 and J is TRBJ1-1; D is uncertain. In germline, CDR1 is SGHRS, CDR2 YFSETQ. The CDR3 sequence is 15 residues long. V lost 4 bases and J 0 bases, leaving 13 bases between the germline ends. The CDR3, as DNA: TGCGCCAGCAGCCCGACGGTGCCTATGAACACTGAAGCTTTCTTT. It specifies CASSPTVPMNTEAFF.

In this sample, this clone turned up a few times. CDR3 bases: TGTGCCTGGGGCAAACAGGGAGGGTTTTACAATGAGCAGTTCTTC. Translated: CAWGKQGGFYNEQFF. The genes are TRBV30 and TRBJ2-1; tentatively, D is TRBD2 (7 bases). Per the germline V gene, CDR1 is GTSNPN and CDR2 is SVGIG (reference sequence). V was trimmed by 5 bases and J by 4 bases, leaving 18 bases between them. The CDR3 covers 15 residues.

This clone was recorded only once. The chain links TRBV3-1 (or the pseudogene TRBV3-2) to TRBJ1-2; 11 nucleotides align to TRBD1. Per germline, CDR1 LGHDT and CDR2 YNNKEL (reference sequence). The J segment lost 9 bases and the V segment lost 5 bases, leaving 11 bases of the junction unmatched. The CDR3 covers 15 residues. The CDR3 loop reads CASSTQWTGGRSYTF. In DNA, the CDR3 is TGTGCCAGCAGCACACAGTGGACAGGGGGCAGGAGCTACACCTTC.